The 32 T cell receptor beta chains in this list originate from one sample, sequenced in a study of monozygotic twins with inflammatory bowel disease. TCRdb reprocessed the 5' RACE reads, with one entry per CDR3 protein and no DNA. The sample holds 150,000 to 200,000 distinct CDR3 sequences. The sample was blood. Every receptor here comes from a human donor with ulcerative colitis or Crohn's disease, or a healthy co-twin of an affected twin (not recorded which).

V is TRBV28 and J is TRBJ1-6; TCRdb reports TRBD1, a call that lacks DNA to check it against. The CDR3 totals 14 residues. Germline V gene data show CDR1 as MDHEN and CDR2 as SYDVKM. The CDR3 reads CASLRAGNNSPLHF.

V gene TRBV30 combines with J gene TRBJ2-3. In germline, CDR1 is GTSNPN, CDR2 SVGIG (reference sequence). This CDR3 contains 12 residues. The CDR3 loop reads CAWGERADTQYF.

The CDR3 region is CASTKDRGTGELFF. The rearrangement links TRBV28 to TRBJ2-2; TCRdb indicates TRBD1, and absent DNA this call remains unverified. CDR1 is MDHEN and CDR2 is SYDVKM in the germline V gene. The CDR3 loop spans 14 amino acids.

This sequence joins TRBV30 and TRBJ2-7; the D gene TCRdb calls, TRBD1, cannot be checked with no DNA. Germline CDR1 is GTSNPN and CDR2 is SVGIG (reference sequence). The CDR3 totals 16 residues. This CDR3 is CAWTRDLPGAVSEQYF. Full variable domain (missing parts from reference TRBV30 and TRBJ2-7): SQTIHQWPATLVQPVGSPLSLECTVEGTSNPNLYWYRQAAGRGLQLLFYSVGIGQISSEVPQNLSASRPQDRQFILSSKKLLLSDSGFYLCAWTRDLPGAVSEQYFGPGTRLTVT.

The chain links TRBV4-3 to TRBJ2-3. The CDR3 is 15 residues long. Germline V gene lookup returns CDR1 LGHNA and CDR2 YSLEER. The CDR3 is CASSHVKSATDTQYF.

The V gene is TRBV14, the J gene TRBJ2-5; TCRdb indicates TRBD1, and absent DNA this call remains unverified. The CDR3 covers 15 residues. Per germline, CDR1 SGHDN and CDR2 FVKESK. The CDR3 region is CASSTDRGAQETQYF.

The rearrangement uses TRBV6-6 and TRBJ1-4; no DNA is available, so the TRBD1 call from TCRdb remains unchecked. Germline V gives CDR1 MNHNY, CDR2 SVGAGI (reference sequence). The CDR3 is 14 amino acids. This CDR3 is CASSQTGPNEKLFF.

The chain links TRBV19 to TRBJ2-5; TCRdb lists TRBD1, though no DNA is available to test this call. The CDR3 runs 17 residues. CDR1 is LNHDA and CDR2 is SQIVND in the germline V gene (reference sequence). The CDR3 loop reads CASSIMSSTLIQETQYF.

This rearrangement joins TRBV6-4 to TRBJ1-1. The germline V gene encodes CDR1 MRHNA and CDR2 SNTAGT. The CDR3 length is 14 residues. The CDR3 protein is CASSEQSGNTEAFF.

The rearrangement uses TRBV25-1 and TRBJ2-7; TCRdb picks TRBD1, but there is no DNA to check that call. Germline V CDR1 and CDR2: MGHDK, SYGVNS. The length of the CDR3 is 14 residues. The CDR3 here is CASSEYIQRGEQYF.

The chain carries TRBV18 and TRBJ2-7; TCRdb calls TRBD1, which cannot be checked without DNA. In germline, CDR1 is KGHSH, CDR2 LQKENI. The CDR3 consists of 15 residues. The CDR3 region is CASSSRQGIAYEQYF.

V is TRBV7-3 and J is TRBJ2-3. Germline CDR1 SGHTA, CDR2 FQGTGA. This CDR3 region has 13 residues. The CDR3 here is CATATESTDTQYF. The whole variable domain, filled in from reference TRBV7-3 and TRBJ2-3, reads GAGVSQTPSNKVTEKGKYVELRCDPISGHTALYWYRQSLGQGPEFLIYFQGTGAADDSGLPNDRFFAVRPEGSVSTLKIQRTERGDSAVYLCATATESTDTQYFGPGTRLTVL.

V usage is TRBV7-3 and J usage is TRBJ2-5; the D gene TCRdb calls, TRBD2, cannot be checked with no DNA. The germline V gene encodes CDR1 SGHTA and CDR2 FQGTGA. The CDR3 has 14 amino acids. The CDR3 reads CASSSTSSQETQYF.

This sequence joins TRBV18 and TRBJ1-1. CDR1 is KGHSH, CDR2 LQKENI, per germline. The length of the CDR3 is 14 residues. The CDR3 reads CASAPNLNSLEAFF.

The gene calls are TRBV24-1 and TRBJ2-3; the D gene TCRdb calls, TRBD2, cannot be checked with no DNA. Germline V gene sequence: CDR1 KGHDR, CDR2 SFDVKD. This CDR3 is built from 11 residues. The CDR3 reads CATSRGDTQYF.

V gene TRBV7-8 combines with J gene TRBJ2-7; the TCRdb D gene call, TRBD2, has no DNA to confirm it. This CDR3 is built from 16 residues. In germline, CDR1 is SGHVS, CDR2 FQNEAQ. CDR3: CASSQGATGLTYEQYF. Together with reference TRBV7-8 and TRBJ2-7, the CDR3 gives the full variable domain: GAGVSQSPRYKVAKRGQDVALRCDPISGHVSLFWYQQALGQGPEFLTYFQNEAQLDKSGLPSDRFFAERPEGSVSTLKIQRTQQEDSAVYLCASSQGATGLTYEQYFGPGTRLTVT.

The V gene is TRBV6-2 or TRBV6-3, the J gene TRBJ1-5. CDR1 and CDR2 (germline): MNHEY, SVGEGT. The CDR3 has 16 residues. The CDR3 loop is CASSYAVGNFHQPQHF.

The CDR3 here is CASSHPGQGRSNQPQHF. The rearrangement uses TRBV4-1 and TRBJ1-5; TCRdb names TRBD1, which stays unverified in the absence of DNA. CDR1 MGHRA and CDR2 YSYEKL come from the germline V gene. This CDR3 region has 17 residues.

The V and J genes are TRBV28 and TRBJ1-5; the D gene TCRdb calls, TRBD1, cannot be checked with no DNA. The V gene's germline CDR1 is MDHEN and CDR2 SYDVKM. The CDR3 covers 16 residues. CDR3: CASSWVGGIGNQPQHF.

The J gene is TRBJ2-1, the V gene TRBV12-3 or TRBV12-4; TCRdb designates TRBD2, a call that cannot be tested without DNA. The CDR3 is made up of 14 amino acids. This chain's CDR3 is CASSWGGSYNEQFF.

This chain uses TRBV6-1 with TRBJ2-3; without DNA, the TCRdb call of TRBD1 cannot be checked. Per the germline V gene, CDR1 is MNHNS and CDR2 is SASEGT. The CDR3 loop spans 14 amino acids. CDR3 loop: CASRTGILQDTQYF.

The CDR3: CSVELGYGYTF. The V call is TRBV29-1, the J call TRBJ1-2. The V gene's germline CDR1 is SQVTM and CDR2 ANQGSEA. The CDR3 is 11 residues long.

The chain recombines TRBV10-3 with TRBJ2-3. In germline, CDR1 is ENHRY, CDR2 SYGVKD. The CDR3 length is 12 residues. The CDR3 is CAIRGPTDTQYF.

This chain uses TRBV6-6 with TRBJ2-7; TCRdb's D call, TRBD2, is unchecked because there is no DNA. The CDR3 runs to 12 residues. Looked up from germline, CDR1 is MNHNY and CDR2 is SVGAGI (reference sequence). CDR3 loop: CASQTSGSEQYF.

V is TRBV6-5 and J is TRBJ1-1; no DNA is available, so the TRBD1 call from TCRdb remains unchecked. This CDR3 has 16 amino acids. Per the germline V gene, CDR1 is MNHEY and CDR2 is SVGAGI. CDR3 in amino acids: CASSYSTAPWGTEAFF.

This rearrangement joins TRBV7-3 to TRBJ1-2; the TRBD1 assignment by TCRdb is unverifiable without DNA. Germline assignment: CDR1 SGHTA and CDR2 FQGTGA. The CDR3 spans 16 residues. CDR3: CASSPEPTEFSGGYTF.

This rearrangement joins TRBV19 to TRBJ2-5; TCRdb designates TRBD1, a call that cannot be tested without DNA. Germline lookup yields CDR1 LNHDA and CDR2 SQIVND (reference sequence). The CDR3 consists of 12 residues. This CDR3 reads CASKGQQETQYF.

The J gene is TRBJ2-1, the V gene TRBV24-1; as DNA is missing, the TRBD1 call by TCRdb cannot be tested. The CDR3 has 12 residues. Germline assignment: CDR1 KGHDR and CDR2 SFDVKD. The chain's CDR3 is CATSDFRQGQFF.

V usage is TRBV24-1 and J usage is TRBJ2-3. The CDR3 sequence is 17 residues long. Germline lookup yields CDR1 KGHDR and CDR2 SFDVKD. The CDR3 loop is CATSDLGTSGGTDTQYF.

This sequence joins TRBV30 and TRBJ1-1; TCRdb's D call of TRBD1 is untestable without DNA. The CDR3 covers 13 residues. Germline values: CDR1 GTSNPN, CDR2 SVGIG (reference sequence). This CDR3 is CAWAGALNTEAFF.

The gene calls are TRBV9 and TRBJ2-1; as DNA is missing, the TRBD1 call by TCRdb cannot be tested. Germline values: CDR1 SGDLS, CDR2 YYNGEE. This CDR3 has 14 residues. CDR3 loop: CASSVDPQRGEQFF.

The V gene is TRBV12-3 or TRBV12-4, the J gene TRBJ2-7; absent DNA, TCRdb's TRBD1 call cannot be checked. This CDR3 region has 13 residues. The CDR3: CASSLGQGYEQYF.